The 21 T cell receptor beta chains reported below all come from one sample, sequenced in a study of Ad26.COV2.S vaccination and SARS-CoV-2 variants. The treatment denotes: 15 to 20 received Ad26.COV2.S at low or high dose, single or two shots; about 5 received placebo; per-sample allocation not given. Collection of samples fell on day 63 after the first vaccine or placebo injection. The protocol was immunoSEQ multiplex PCR, while the TCRdb copy is restricted to in-frame clones and leaves out a portion. The data contain about 350,000 clones, about 85% of them seen just once; the ten biggest clones take up 5.5% to 7%. The material was peripheral blood, obtained in a trial of Ad26.COV2.S vaccine versus placebo. The source is a person aged 18 to 65 who received the Ad26.COV2.S COVID-19 vaccine or a placebo.

CDR3 DNA sequence: TGTGCCAGCAGCTTGCGGGGACGGGATAATTCACCCCTCCACTTT. Amino acids: CASSLRGRDNSPLHF. The chain employs TRBV5-5 and TRBJ1-6; tentative D call: TRBD1 (5 bases). Trimming shortened V by 1 base and J by 5 bases, and 10 bases separated the two germline ends. The CDR3 spans 15 residues. Germline loops: CDR1 SGHKS, CDR2 YYEKEE (reference sequence).

The rearrangement joins TRBV7-9 to TRBJ2-2, with TRBD1 matching over 9 bases. Trimming removed 3 bases from V and 6 bases from J; junction bases left unmatched: 8. CDR1 and CDR2 from the germline V gene are SEHNR and FQNEAQ (reference sequence). The CDR3 is 16 residues long. DNA for the CDR3: TGTGCCAGCAGCTTTTCACGGACAGGGGATTCCGGGGAGCTGTTTTTT. Its protein product is CASSFSRTGDSGELFF.

This clone occurred once. The chain uses TRBV7-8 and TRBJ1-6; D is perhaps TRBD1 (6 bases). The CDR3 runs 13 residues. Looked up from germline, CDR1 is SGHVS and CDR2 is FQNEAQ. Trimming stripped 11 bases from V and 1 base from J, with 9 bases between. The CDR3 region is CAEGESYNSPLHF. CDR3 in DNA: TGTGCCGAGGGGGAGTCCTATAATTCACCCCTCCACTTT.

This chain links TRBV7-3 with TRBJ2-3, with D hard to call. V lost 1 base to trimming and J lost 5 bases, with 10 bases between them. CDR3 length equals 14 residues. In germline, CDR1 is SGHTA, CDR2 FQGTGA. The CDR3 coding sequence is TGTGCCAGCAGCTTAAACCCCCCCATAGATACGCAGTATTTT. Protein: CASSLNPPIDTQYF.

This clone was counted between two and nine times. The chain joins TRBV12-3 or TRBV12-4 to TRBJ1-1; no firm D call. The CDR3 has 13 amino acids. Deletions cut 2 bases from V and 3 bases from J, with 7 bases between. As DNA, the CDR3 is TGTGCCAGCAGTTTAAAGCGGGACACTGAAGCTTTCTTT. Encoded protein: CASSLKRDTEAFF.

V usage is TRBV6-2 or TRBV6-3 and J usage is TRBJ1-3; D gene unclear. V was trimmed by 6 bases and J by 0 bases, leaving 12 bases between them. The length of the CDR3 is 15 residues. Germline lookup yields CDR1 MNHEY and CDR2 SVGEGT. CDR3 nucleotides: TGTGCCAGCAGCCTGGAACTCCACTCTGGAAACACCATATATTTT. It codes for CASSLELHSGNTIYF.

The chain combines TRBV4-3 with TRBJ1-2; D unresolved. V gave up 0 bases and J gave up 1 base, with 12 bases separating them. The CDR3 is made up of 16 amino acids. Germline V gives CDR1 LGHNA, CDR2 YSLEER. The CDR3 bases are TGCGCCAGCAGCCAAGAGTACCTCGTCTTTAACTATGGCTACACCTTC. Encoded protein: CASSQEYLVFNYGYTF.

The chain recombines TRBV12-5 with TRBJ2-7; D gene uncertain. Per the germline V gene, CDR1 is LGHNT and CDR2 is FRNRAP. Trimming left V 5 bases short and J 3 bases short, with 11 bases between. The CDR3 is 13 residues long. The CDR3: CASGPSDGYEQYF. For the CDR3, the DNA is TGTGCTAGTGGTCCCTCGGACGGCTACGAGCAGTACTTC. The full variable domain, its missing parts supplied by reference TRBV12-5 and TRBJ2-7, is DARVTQTPRHKVTEMGQEVTMRCQPILGHNTVFWYRQTMMQGLELLAYFRNRAPLDDSGMPKDRFSAEMPDATLATLKIQPSEPRDSAVYFCASGPSDGYEQYFGPGTRLTVT.

The chain links TRBV27 to TRBJ2-3; D remains unclear. With 3 bases removed from V and 3 bases from J, the gap between germline ends came to 22 bases. This CDR3 has 18 amino acids. Germline CDR1 reads MNHEY; CDR2 reads SMNVEV (reference sequence). CDR3 DNA: TGTGCCAGCAGTTTGGCGAAAAGAGGAGTCAGCAGGACAGATACGCAGTATTTT. Translating it yields CASSLAKRGVSRTDTQYF.

The J gene is TRBJ2-2, the V gene TRBV9, with 7 positions matching TRBD1. This CDR3 has 16 residues. The germline CDR1 and CDR2 sequences are SGDLS and YYNGEE. V trimming: 4 bases; J trimming: 0 bases; junction bases outside the gene matches: 6. CDR3 residues: CASSPYRGTNTGELFF. In DNA, the CDR3 is TGTGCCAGCAGCCCGTACAGGGGAACGAACACCGGGGAGCTGTTTTTT.

The chain joins TRBV27 to TRBJ2-3; possible D gene TRBD1, 5 bases. CDR1 MNHEY and CDR2 SMNVEV come from the germline V gene (reference sequence). The CDR3 runs 13 residues. V lost 2 bases and J 7 bases, leaving 10 bases between the germline ends. For the CDR3, the DNA is TGTGCCAGCAGTTTACAACAGGAGTATACGCAGTATTTT. Translation gives CASSLQQEYTQYF.

The rearrangement joins TRBV7-3 to TRBJ2-5; D is uncertain. The CDR3 is 13 amino acids. Per the germline V gene, CDR1 is SGHTA and CDR2 is FQGTGA. V lost 5 bases, J lost 3 bases, and 10 bases lay in between. CDR3 sequence: CASSAHREETQYF. In DNA, the CDR3 is TGTGCCAGCAGCGCCCACAGAGAAGAGACCCAGTACTTC.

The V and J genes are TRBV7-9 and TRBJ1-3; 7 nucleotides match TRBD1. Germline V gives CDR1 SEHNR, CDR2 FQNEAQ (reference sequence). The V gene end was trimmed by 1 base and the J gene end by 5 bases; junction bases not matched to a gene: 11. The length of the CDR3 is 17 residues. CDR3 loop: CASSLEVFDRARNTIYF. CDR3 nucleotide sequence: TGTGCCAGCAGCTTAGAGGTTTTTGACAGGGCCAGAAACACCATATATTTT.

The chain joins TRBV5-4 to TRBJ1-1; possibly TRBD1 for D (6 bases). V lost 0 bases, J lost 1 base, and 7 bases lay in between. CDR3 size: 14 residues. Germline assignment: CDR1 SGHNT and CDR2 YYREEE (reference sequence). The CDR3: CASSLAGENTEAFF. The CDR3 DNA sequence: TGTGCCAGCAGCTTGGCAGGGGAGAACACTGAAGCTTTCTTT.

With respect to this clone: The junction shows a germline mismatch at one end, possibly a read error. This chain uses TRBV7-8 with TRBJ2-5, with D possibly being TRBD2 (5 bases). Germline loops: CDR1 SGHVS, CDR2 FQNEAQ. This CDR3 is 12 amino acids long. CDR3 protein: CASRLGGETQYF. The DNA of the CDR3 is TGTGCCAGCAGGTTAGGCGGGGAGACCCAGTACTTC.

The gene calls are TRBV4-3 and TRBJ1-5; D gene ambiguous. V lost 0 bases to trimming and J lost 6 bases, with 18 bases between them. Germline-derived CDR1 and CDR2 are LGHNA and YSLEER. CDR3 length equals 17 residues. Here the CDR3 DNA reads TGCGCCAGCAGCCAAGATCCGGCGGGAGTTTCAAGTCAGCCCCAGCATTTT. This codes for CASSQDPAGVSSQPQHF.

This clone appeared once. This sequence joins TRBV4-2 and TRBJ2-7; TRBD2 aligns across 14 bases. CDR3 size: 16 residues. Germline CDR1 is LGHNA and CDR2 is YNFKEQ. Trimming removed 4 bases from V and 5 bases from J; junction bases left unmatched: 7. CDR3: CASSRQGTSGSNEQYF. The CDR3 region has the DNA TGTGCCAGCAGCCGTCAAGGGACTAGCGGGAGCAACGAGCAGTACTTC.

The V call is TRBV3-1 (or the pseudogene TRBV3-2), the J call TRBJ2-6; D is unresolved. The germline V gene encodes CDR1 LGHDT and CDR2 YNNKEL (reference sequence). The V end lost 1 base, the J end lost 0 bases, and 13 bases lay between the germline ends. The CDR3 covers 18 residues. This CDR3 reads CASSQAGDYNSGANVLTF. CDR3 coding DNA: TGTGCCAGCAGCCAAGCAGGCGATTACAACTCTGGGGCCAACGTCCTGACTTTC.

CDR3 in amino acids: CASSLVTRVNTEAFF. CDR3 sequence (DNA): TGTGCCAGCAGCTTAGTAACTAGGGTGAACACTGAAGCTTTCTTT. The chain is built from TRBV7-8 and TRBJ1-1; D gene unclear. The germline V gene has CDR1 SGHVS and CDR2 FQNEAQ. V was pared by 1 base and J by 0 bases, with 9 bases between. This CDR3 is built from 15 residues.

This clone was recorded once. The gene calls are TRBV19 and TRBJ2-2, with D maybe TRBD2 (6 bases). Germline V gene sequence: CDR1 LNHDA, CDR2 SQIVND (reference sequence). This CDR3 has 15 amino acids. The ends were cut back, 5 bases at V and 5 bases at J, with 15 bases in the middle. In DNA form, the CDR3 reads TGTGCCAGTAGTTGGGGGGTGAGAGGAACCGGGGAGCTGTTTTTT. Translating gives CASSWGVRGTGELFF. Combining the CDR3 with reference TRBV19 and TRBJ2-2 gives the whole variable domain DGGITQSPKYLFRKEGQNVTLSCEQNLNHDAMYWYRQDPGQGLRLIYYSQIVNDFQKGDIAEGYSVSREKKESFPLTVTSAQKNPTAFYLCASSWGVRGTGELFFGEGSRLTVL.

This clone showed up just a few times. The chain has TRBV29-1 and TRBJ1-2; D is possibly TRBD1 (5 bases). The germline CDR1 and CDR2 sequences are SQVTM and ANQGSEA. Trimming cost V 6 bases and J 0 bases, with 11 bases left between them. The CDR3 is made up of 13 amino acids. The CDR3 sequence: CSVSTGSNYGYTF. The CDR3 coding sequence is TGCAGCGTCAGTACAGGATCTAACTATGGCTACACCTTC.